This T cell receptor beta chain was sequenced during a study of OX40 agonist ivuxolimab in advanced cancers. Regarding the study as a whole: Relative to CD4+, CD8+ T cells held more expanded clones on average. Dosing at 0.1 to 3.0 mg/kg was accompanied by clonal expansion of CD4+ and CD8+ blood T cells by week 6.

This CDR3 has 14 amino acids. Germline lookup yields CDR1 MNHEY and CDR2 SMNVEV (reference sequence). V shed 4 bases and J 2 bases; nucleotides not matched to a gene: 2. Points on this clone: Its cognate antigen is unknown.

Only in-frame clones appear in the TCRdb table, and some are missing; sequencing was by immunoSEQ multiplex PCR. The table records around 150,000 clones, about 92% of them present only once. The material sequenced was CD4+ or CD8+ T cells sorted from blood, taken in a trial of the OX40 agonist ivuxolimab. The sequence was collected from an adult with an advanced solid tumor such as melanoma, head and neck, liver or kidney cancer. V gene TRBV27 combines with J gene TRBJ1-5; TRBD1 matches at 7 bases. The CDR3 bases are TGTGCCAGCAGTTCGCAGGGGGGCAATCAGCCCCAGCATTTT. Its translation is CASSSQGGNQPQHF.